One and the same sample provided the 18 T cell receptor beta chains below, sequenced in a study of T cell responses to AZD1222 COVID-19 vaccine. The data were produced by immunoSEQ multiplex PCR, yet TCRdb's version contains in-frame clones alone and is incomplete. The sample lists around 96,000 clones, over 75% occurring once. The sample here was peripheral blood, taken on day 0 of AZD1222 vaccination. These receptors were obtained from an adult in good health.

This clone was counted a few times. The rearrangement uses TRBV4-2 and TRBJ1-6; a possible D gene is TRBD1 (6 bases). There are 18 residues in the CDR3. V shed 1 base and J shed 0 bases, with 13 bases lying between them. CDR1 is LGHNA and CDR2 is YNFKEQ in the germline V gene. This CDR3 reads CASSQGGGQSSYNSPLHF. The DNA for the CDR3 is TGTGCCAGCAGCCAAGGAGGAGGACAGAGCTCCTATAATTCACCCCTCCACTTT.

The CDR3 here is CASSPQAVGGYTF. In nucleotides, the CDR3 is TGTGCCAGCAGCCCCCAGGCCGTGGGTGGCTACACCTTC. The gene calls are TRBV5-4 and TRBJ1-2, with D unresolved. This CDR3 has 13 residues. Trimming took off 4 bases at V and 7 bases at J, with 14 bases between the two ends. Germline loops: CDR1 SGHNT, CDR2 YYREEE (reference sequence).

The chain joins TRBV18 to TRBJ1-1; 7 bases line up with TRBD1. CDR1 is KGHSH, CDR2 LQKENI, per germline. V was clipped by 3 bases and J by 4 bases; unmatched bases: 8. The length of the CDR3 is 15 residues. The CDR3 DNA sequence: TGTGCCAGCTCACCGGGAGGGGGCTGGGGCACTGAAGCTTTCTTT. It yields the protein CASSPGGGWGTEAFF.

V is TRBV9 and J is TRBJ1-1; D gene ambiguous. The V end lost 0 bases, the J end lost 6 bases, and 12 bases lay between the germline ends. CDR1 and CDR2 from the germline V gene are SGDLS and YYNGEE. The CDR3 length is 14 residues. The CDR3 loop is CASSVVDRAAEAFF. CDR3 coding DNA: TGTGCCAGCAGCGTAGTGGACCGGGCCGCTGAAGCTTTCTTT.

This sequence joins TRBV5-8 and TRBJ1-2; D gene ambiguous. CDR3 size: 11 residues. Trimming shortened V by 0 bases and J by 4 bases, and 1 base separated the two germline ends. Germline assignment: CDR1 SGHTS and CDR2 YDEGEE. For the CDR3, the DNA is TGTGCCAGCAGCTTGGGCTATGGCTACACCTTC. This encodes CASSLGYGYTF.

This sequence joins TRBV7-7 and TRBJ2-2; tentatively, D is TRBD1 or TRBD2 (6 bases each). The length of the CDR3 is 17 residues. Germline-derived CDR1 and CDR2 are SSHAT and FNYEAQ (reference sequence). The CDR3 coding sequence is TGTGCTAGCGGTCTCGCCCCCCCAGGGGATAACACCGGGGAGCTGTTTTTT. It translates to CASGLAPPGDNTGELFF.

This chain joins TRBV29-1 and TRBJ1-2, with D perhaps TRBD1 (6 bases). This CDR3 contains 15 residues. The V gene's germline CDR1 is SQVTM and CDR2 ANQGSEA. With 3 bases removed from V and 0 bases from J, the gap between germline ends came to 14 bases. The chain's CDR3 is CSVDNRASSNYGYTF. CDR3 sequence (DNA): TGCAGCGTTGATAACAGGGCGTCTTCTAACTATGGCTACACCTTC.

This clone was counted a few times. The CDR3 nucleotides read TGTGCCAGCAGCGACCCCCCGCCGTACGAGCAGTACTTC. As protein: CASSDPPPYEQYF. The chain is built from TRBV7-2 and TRBJ2-7; no reliable D call. Germline V CDR1 and CDR2: SGHTA, FQGNSA. V lost 5 bases and J lost 4, with 12 bases in between. CDR3 length: 13 residues.

Only a few counts were recorded for this clone. The chain couples TRBV7-2 to TRBJ1-6, with 9 bases aligning to TRBD1. In germline, CDR1 is SGHTA, CDR2 FQGNSA. With V trimmed by 5 bases and J by 10 bases, 15 bases remained unmatched. This CDR3 is 17 amino acids long. The CDR3 sequence: CASSPTPWGQGRSPLHF. CDR3 bases: TGTGCCAGCAGCCCAACCCCGTGGGGACAGGGAAGATCACCCCTCCACTTT.

The chain is built from TRBV7-2 and TRBJ1-2; possible D gene TRBD1, 6 bases. CDR3 length equals 14 residues. Trimming shortened V by 2 bases and J by 4 bases, and 11 bases separated the two germline ends. Per the germline V gene, CDR1 is SGHTA and CDR2 is FQGNSA. CDR3 region: CASSLRTDLYGYTF. The CDR3 DNA sequence: TGTGCCAGCAGCTTACGGACAGACCTCTATGGCTACACCTTC.

J is TRBJ1-1 and V is TRBV5-1; possible D gene TRBD1, 5 bases. The CDR3 sequence is 15 residues long. V shed 1 base and J shed 5 bases, with 15 bases lying between them. Germline CDR1 SGHRS, CDR2 YFSETQ. The CDR3 protein is CASSLLSGRGTEAFF. CDR3 coding DNA: TGCGCCAGCAGCTTGCTTTCGGGGCGGGGGACTGAAGCTTTCTTT.

This rearrangement joins TRBV12-5 to TRBJ1-5; TRBD1 matches at 7 bases. This CDR3 is 14 amino acids long. CDR1 and CDR2 from the germline V gene are LGHNT and FRNRAP. V shed 1 base, J shed 7 bases, and the junction held 4 bases outside the gene matches. Here the CDR3 DNA reads TGTGCTAGTGGTTTGGGACAGGGCCGGCAGCCCCAGCATTTT. This encodes CASGLGQGRQPQHF. Full variable domain (remainder filled in from reference TRBV12-5 and TRBJ1-5): DARVTQTPRHKVTEMGQEVTMRCQPILGHNTVFWYRQTMMQGLELLAYFRNRAPLDDSGMPKDRFSAEMPDATLATLKIQPSEPRDSAVYFCASGLGQGRQPQHFGDGTRLSIL.

The chain carries TRBV13 and TRBJ2-1; TRBD2 matches 10 bases. Trimming took 3 bases from V and 6 from J; bases not matched to a gene: 5. Germline CDR1 PRHDT, CDR2 FYEKMQ (reference sequence). This CDR3 contains 15 residues. CDR3 DNA: TGTGCCAGCAGCTTTCCTAGCGGGGGCAGCAATGAGCAGTTCTTC. It codes for CASSFPSGGSNEQFF.

V usage is TRBV7-2 and J usage is TRBJ2-3, with D possibly matching TRBD2 (5 bases). Trimming took off 5 bases at V and 1 base at J, with 16 bases between the two ends. This CDR3 region has 16 residues. Looked up from germline, CDR1 is SGHTA and CDR2 is FQGNSA. As DNA, the CDR3 is TGTGCCAGCAGCACCGGGGTTGGCCCTGGCACAGATACGCAGTATTTT. As protein: CASSTGVGPGTDTQYF.

V is TRBV7-9 and J is TRBJ2-1, with D possibly TRBD2 on 5 matching bases. This CDR3 has 13 residues. CDR1 and CDR2 from the germline V gene are SEHNR and FQNEAQ (reference sequence). V lost 4 bases, J lost 8 bases, and 12 bases lay in between. As DNA, the CDR3 is TGTGCCAGCAGCTCTCAACGGGGTTATGAGCAGTTCTTC. Amino acids: CASSSQRGYEQFF.

The J gene is TRBJ2-3, the V gene TRBV30; a weak D match, TRBD2 (5 bases). CDR3 size: 13 residues. V lost 0 bases and J lost 5, with 9 bases in between. Germline CDR1 GTSNPN, CDR2 SVGIG (reference sequence). The CDR3: CAWSVRERDTQYF. In DNA form, the CDR3 reads TGTGCCTGGAGTGTACGGGAAAGAGATACGCAGTATTTT. Combining the CDR3 with reference TRBV30 and TRBJ2-3 gives the whole variable domain SQTIHQWPATLVQPVGSPLSLECTVEGTSNPNLYWYRQAAGRGLQLLFYSVGIGQISSEVPQNLSASRPQDRQFILSSKKLLLSDSGFYLCAWSVRERDTQYFGPGTRLTVL.

The chain is built from TRBV3-1 (or the pseudogene TRBV3-2) and TRBJ1-2, with unresolved D. The germline V gene has CDR1 LGHDT and CDR2 YNNKEL (reference sequence). V lost 1 base to trimming and J lost 2 bases, with 5 bases between them. The CDR3 contains 13 residues. This CDR3 is CASSQVGNYGYTF. The CDR3 nucleotides read TGTGCCAGCAGCCAAGTTGGGAACTATGGCTACACCTTC.

This sequence joins TRBV6-5 and TRBJ2-7; tentatively, D is TRBD1 (6 bases). The V gene's germline CDR1 is MNHEY and CDR2 SVGAGI. V lost 5 bases, J lost 6 bases, and 20 bases lay in between. The CDR3 sequence is 15 residues long. CDR3 sequence: CASSPRDIWGSEQYF. The CDR3 coding sequence is TGTGCCAGCAGTCCAAGGGACATCTGGGGGAGCGAGCAGTACTTC.